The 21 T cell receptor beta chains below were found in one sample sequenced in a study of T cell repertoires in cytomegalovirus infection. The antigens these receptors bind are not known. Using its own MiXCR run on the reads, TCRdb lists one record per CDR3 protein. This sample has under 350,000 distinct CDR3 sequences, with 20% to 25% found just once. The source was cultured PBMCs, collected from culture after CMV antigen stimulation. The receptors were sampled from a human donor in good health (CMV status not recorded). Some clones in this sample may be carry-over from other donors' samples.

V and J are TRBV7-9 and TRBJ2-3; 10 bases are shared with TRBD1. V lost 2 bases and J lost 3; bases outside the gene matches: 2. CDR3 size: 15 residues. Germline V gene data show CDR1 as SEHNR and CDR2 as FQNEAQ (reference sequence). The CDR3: CASSLRDRGTDTQYF. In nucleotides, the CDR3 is TGTGCCAGCAGCTTACGGGACAGGGGAACAGATACGCAGTATTTT.

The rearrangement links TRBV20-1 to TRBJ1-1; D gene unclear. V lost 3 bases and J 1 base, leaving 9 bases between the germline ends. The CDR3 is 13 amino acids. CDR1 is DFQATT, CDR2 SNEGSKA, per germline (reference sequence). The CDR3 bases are TGCAGTGCTAGTCGGCAGGCGAACACTGAAGCTTTCTTT. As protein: CSASRQANTEAFF.

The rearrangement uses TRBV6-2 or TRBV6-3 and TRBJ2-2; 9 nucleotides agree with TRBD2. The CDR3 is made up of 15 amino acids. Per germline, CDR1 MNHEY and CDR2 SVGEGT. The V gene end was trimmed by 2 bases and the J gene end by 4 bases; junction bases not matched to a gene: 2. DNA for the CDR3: TGTGCCAGCAGTTACGCGGGAGGGCCCACCGGGGAGCTGTTTTTT. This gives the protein CASSYAGGPTGELFF.

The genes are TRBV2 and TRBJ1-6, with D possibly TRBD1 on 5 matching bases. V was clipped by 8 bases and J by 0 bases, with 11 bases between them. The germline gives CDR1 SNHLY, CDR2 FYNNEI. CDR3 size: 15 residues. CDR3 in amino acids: CASGLGASYNSPLHF. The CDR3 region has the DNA TGTGCCAGCGGGCTCGGGGCCTCCTATAATTCACCCCTCCACTTT. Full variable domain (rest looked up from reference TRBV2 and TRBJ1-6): EPEVTQTPSHQVTQMGQEVILRCVPISNHLYFYWYRQILGQKVEFLVSFYNNEISEKSEIFDDQFSVERPDGSNFTLKIRSTKLEDSAMYFCASGLGASYNSPLHFGNGTRLTVT.

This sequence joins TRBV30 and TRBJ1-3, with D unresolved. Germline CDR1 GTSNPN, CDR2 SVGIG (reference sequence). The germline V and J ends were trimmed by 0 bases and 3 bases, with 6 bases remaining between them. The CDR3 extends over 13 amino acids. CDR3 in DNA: TGTGCCTGGAGTGTTATGAATGGAAACACCATATATTTT. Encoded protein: CAWSVMNGNTIYF.

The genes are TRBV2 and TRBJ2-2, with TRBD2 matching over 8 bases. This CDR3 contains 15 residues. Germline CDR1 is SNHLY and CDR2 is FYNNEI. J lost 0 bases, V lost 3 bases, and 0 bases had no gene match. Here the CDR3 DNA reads TGTGCCAGCAGTGAGACTAGCGCGAACACCGGGGAGCTGTTTTTT. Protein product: CASSETSANTGELFF.

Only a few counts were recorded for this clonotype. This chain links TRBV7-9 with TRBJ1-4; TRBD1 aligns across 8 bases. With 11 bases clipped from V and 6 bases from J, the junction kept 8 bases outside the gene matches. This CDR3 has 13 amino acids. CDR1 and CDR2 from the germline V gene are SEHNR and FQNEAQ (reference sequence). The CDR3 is CAGYSGGDEKLFF. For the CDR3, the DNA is TGTGCCGGCTATTCAGGGGGCGATGAAAAACTGTTTTTT.

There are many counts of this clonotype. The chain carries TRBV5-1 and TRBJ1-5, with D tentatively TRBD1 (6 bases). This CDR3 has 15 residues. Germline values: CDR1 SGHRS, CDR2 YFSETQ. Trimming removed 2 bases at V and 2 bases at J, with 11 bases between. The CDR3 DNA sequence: TGCGCCAGCAGCTTATTGGGGGCTGGCAATCAGCCCCAGCATTTT. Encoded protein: CASSLLGAGNQPQHF.

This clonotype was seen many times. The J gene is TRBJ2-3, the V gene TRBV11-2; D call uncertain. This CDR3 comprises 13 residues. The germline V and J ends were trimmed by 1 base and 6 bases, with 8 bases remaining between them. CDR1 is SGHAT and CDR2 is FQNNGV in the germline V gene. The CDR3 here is CASSLGAGDTQYF. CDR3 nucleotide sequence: TGTGCCAGCAGCTTAGGAGCCGGCGATACGCAGTATTTT.

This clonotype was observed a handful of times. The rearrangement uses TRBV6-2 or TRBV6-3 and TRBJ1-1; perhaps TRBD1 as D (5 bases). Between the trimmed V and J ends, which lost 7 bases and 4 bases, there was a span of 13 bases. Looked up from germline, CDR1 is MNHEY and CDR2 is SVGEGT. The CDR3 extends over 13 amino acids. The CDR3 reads CASTIGQFTEAFF. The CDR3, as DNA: TGTGCCAGCACCATTGGACAATTCACTGAAGCTTTCTTT.

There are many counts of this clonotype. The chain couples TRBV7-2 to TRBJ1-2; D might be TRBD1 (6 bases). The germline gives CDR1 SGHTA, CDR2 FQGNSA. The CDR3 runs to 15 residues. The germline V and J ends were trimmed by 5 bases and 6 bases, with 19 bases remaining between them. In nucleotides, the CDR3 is TGTGCCAGCAGCACGCGGACAGAAGGGGAAGATGGCTACACCTTC. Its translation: CASSTRTEGEDGYTF. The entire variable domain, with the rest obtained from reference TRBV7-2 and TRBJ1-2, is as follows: GAGVSQSPSNKVTEKGKDVELRCDPISGHTALYWYRQSLGQGLEFLIYFQGNSAPDKSGLPSDRFSAERTGGSVSTLTIQRTQQEDSAVYLCASSTRTEGEDGYTFGSGTRLTVV.

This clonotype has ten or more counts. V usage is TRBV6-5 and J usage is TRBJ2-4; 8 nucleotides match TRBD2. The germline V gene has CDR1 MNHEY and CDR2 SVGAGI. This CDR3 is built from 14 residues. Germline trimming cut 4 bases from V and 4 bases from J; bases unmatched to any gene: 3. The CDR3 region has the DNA TGTGCCAGCAGTTTTAGCGGGAATAAAAACATTCAGTACTTC. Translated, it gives CASSFSGNKNIQYF.

In DNA, the CDR3 is TGCGCCAGCAGCCAAGATGGAGGAGGATCTGGGGCCAACGTCCTGACTTTC. As protein: CASSQDGGGSGANVLTF. The chain combines TRBV4-3 with TRBJ2-6; maybe TRBD2 (5 bases). Trimming removed 0 bases at V and 1 base at J, with 10 bases between. The CDR3 totals 17 residues. Germline CDR1 is LGHNA and CDR2 is YSLEER.

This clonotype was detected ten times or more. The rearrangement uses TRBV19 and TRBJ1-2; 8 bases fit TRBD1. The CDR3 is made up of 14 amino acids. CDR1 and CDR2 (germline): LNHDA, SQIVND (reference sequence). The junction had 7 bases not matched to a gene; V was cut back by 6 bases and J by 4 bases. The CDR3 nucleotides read TGTGCCAGTAGCCTAGACAGGGGTTCCTATGGCTACACCTTC. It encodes CASSLDRGSYGYTF. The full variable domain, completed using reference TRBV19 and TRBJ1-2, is DGGITQSPKYLFRKEGQNVTLSCEQNLNHDAMYWYRQDPGQGLRLIYYSQIVNDFQKGDIAEGYSVSREKKESFPLTVTSAQKNPTAFYLCASSLDRGSYGYTFGSGTRLTVV.

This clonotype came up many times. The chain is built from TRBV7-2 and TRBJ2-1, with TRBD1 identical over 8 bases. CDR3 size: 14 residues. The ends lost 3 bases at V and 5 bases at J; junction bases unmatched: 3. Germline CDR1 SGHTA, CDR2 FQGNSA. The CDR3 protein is CASSFGQGNNEQFF. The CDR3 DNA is TGTGCCAGCAGCTTCGGACAGGGAAACAATGAGCAGTTCTTC.

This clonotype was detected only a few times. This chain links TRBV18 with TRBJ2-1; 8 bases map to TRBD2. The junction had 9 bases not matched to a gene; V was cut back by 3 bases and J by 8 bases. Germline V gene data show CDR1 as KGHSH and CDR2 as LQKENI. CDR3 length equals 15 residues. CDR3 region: CASSPFAGGSYEQFF. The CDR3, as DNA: TGTGCCAGCTCACCGTTCGCGGGGGGTAGTTATGAGCAGTTCTTC.

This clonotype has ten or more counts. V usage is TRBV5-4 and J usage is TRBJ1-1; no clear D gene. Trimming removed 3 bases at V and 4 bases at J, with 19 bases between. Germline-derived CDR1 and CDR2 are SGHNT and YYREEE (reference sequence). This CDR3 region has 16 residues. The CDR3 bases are TGTGCCAGCAGCTATGGGAGTGACGCCGGAAGCACTGAAGCTTTCTTT. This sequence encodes CASSYGSDAGSTEAFF.

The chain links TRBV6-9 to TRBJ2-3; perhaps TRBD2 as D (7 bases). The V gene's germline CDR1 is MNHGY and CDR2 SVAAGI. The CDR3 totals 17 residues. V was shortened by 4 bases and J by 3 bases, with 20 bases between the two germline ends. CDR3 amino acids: CASSCPAGAAVTDTQYF. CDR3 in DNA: TGTGCCAGCAGTTGCCCGGCGGGGGCGGCTGTAACAGATACGCAGTATTTT.

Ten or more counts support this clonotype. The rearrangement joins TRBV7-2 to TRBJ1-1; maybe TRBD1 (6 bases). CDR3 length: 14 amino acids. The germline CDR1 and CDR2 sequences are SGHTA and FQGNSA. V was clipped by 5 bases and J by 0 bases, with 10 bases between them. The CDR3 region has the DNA TGTGCCAGCAGCACCCGGGGGCTGAACACTGAAGCTTTCTTT. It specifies CASSTRGLNTEAFF.

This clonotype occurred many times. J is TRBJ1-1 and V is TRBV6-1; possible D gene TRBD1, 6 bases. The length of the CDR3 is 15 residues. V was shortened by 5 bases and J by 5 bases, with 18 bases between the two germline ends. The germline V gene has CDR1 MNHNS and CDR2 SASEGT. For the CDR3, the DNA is TGTGCCAGCAGTACGCCGCGGGGGGCAAATACTGAAGCTTTCTTT. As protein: CASSTPRGANTEAFF.

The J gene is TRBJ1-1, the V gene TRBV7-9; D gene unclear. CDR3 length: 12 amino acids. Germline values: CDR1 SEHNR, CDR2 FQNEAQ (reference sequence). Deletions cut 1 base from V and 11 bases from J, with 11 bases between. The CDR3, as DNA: TGTGCCAGCAGCTTAGTTAACGGGAACGCTTTCTTT. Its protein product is CASSLVNGNAFF.